The rows below give T cell receptor beta chains drawn from one sample of a study of regulatory T cells in long-lasting Graves disease. TCRdb re-called the multiplex PCR reads through MiXCR, storing one row per CDR3 protein. Among roughly 400,000 distinct CDR3 sequences, around 20% were seen once, and the ten largest hold less than 25%. Sequenced here: peripheral blood mononuclear cells (PBMCs), sampled when the disease was refractory, from a patient treated with antithyroid drugs. These TCRs come from a female donor with Graves disease. The CDR3 runs from the conserved cysteine through the conserved F or W. A D gene is named only where the DNA matches it firmly. Clone size appears in some rows only: once, few, many, or a class for an expanded clone.

size	D	V	J	DNA	CDR3
NA	TRBD1	TRBV5-1	TRBJ1-1	TGCGCCAGCAGCTTGGCAGGGGGTTCGGGCACTGAAGCTTTCTTT	CASSLAGGSGTEAFF
few	NA	TRBV2	TRBJ2-2	TGTGCCAGCAGGGAGAACGGGGCCGGGGAGCTGTTTTTT	CASRENGAGELFF
few	NA	TRBV19	TRBJ2-1	TGTGCCAGTAGTATCTTAGGGGGGGCAAACTACAATGAGCAGTTCTTC	CASSILGGANYNEQFF
NA	NA	TRBV5-6	TRBJ2-2	TGTGCCAGCAGCTTGGAACTTTTACGGAACACCGGGGAGCTGTTTTTT	CASSLELLRNTGELFF
many	NA	TRBV11-2	TRBJ1-2	TGTGCCAGCAGCCCCCGGAAGGGGAACGGCGGCTTTAATGGCTACACCTTC	CASSPRKGNGGFNGYTF
many	NA	TRBV30	TRBJ1-1	TGTGCCTGGAGTGCGGCGGAGAACACTGAAGCTTTCTTT	CAWSAAENTEAFF
few	NA	TRBV11-2	TRBJ2-5	TGTGCCAGCAGCTTAGTGGCGCTCCAAGAGACCCAGTACTTC	CASSLVALQETQYF
few	NA	TRBV3-1	TRBJ2-7	TGTGCCAGCAGCCAAGATGGGAACGAGCAGTACTTC	CASSQDGNEQYF
many	TRBD1	TRBV5-5	TRBJ1-4	TGTGCCAGCACCCCTAAGACAGGGGCTAATGAAAAACTGTTTTTT	CASTPKTGANEKLFF
many	TRBD1	TRBV7-9	TRBJ2-7	TGTGCCAGCACCCAGGGGGAAAACGCCTACGAGCAGTACTTC	CASTQGENAYEQYF
once	NA	TRBV6-9	TRBJ1-3	TGTGCCAGCAGTTCCCCGACCAGGGCGAAAGGAAACACCATATATTTT	CASSSPTRAKGNTIYF
many	TRBD1	TRBV27	TRBJ2-3	TGTGCCAGCAGCCGGACAGGGTCGATAGGAGATACGCAGTATTTT	CASSRTGSIGDTQYF
NA	NA	TRBV7-3	TRBJ1-3	TGTGCCAGCAGCTTTAAGGGGGAAGGAAACACCATATATTTT	CASSFKGEGNTIYF
NA	NA	TRBV6-2/TRBV6-3	TRBJ1-6	TGTGCCAGCAGTGAAGAATCACCCCTCCACTTT	CASSEESPLHF
few	NA	TRBV9	TRBJ2-5	TGTGCCAGCAGCCCCCACGGGGGCGCGGGCCAAGAGACCCAGTACTTC	CASSPHGGAGQETQYF
NA	TRBD2	TRBV27	TRBJ2-1	TGTGCCAGCAGTGATTGGACTAGCGACTACAATGAGCAGTTCTTC	CASSDWTSDYNEQFF
few	TRBD2	TRBV7-9	TRBJ2-7	TGTGCCAGCAGCGGGGGACTAGCGGACAACTACGAGCAGTACTTC	CASSGGLADNYEQYF
few	TRBD2	TRBV28	TRBJ2-3	TGTGCCAGCACAGCGGGAGTCGTGCAGTATTTT	CASTAGVVQYF
NA	NA	TRBV7-2	TRBJ2-1	TGTGCCAGCAGCTTATTTACGAGCGGAGCCTCCTACAATGAGCAGTTCTTC	CASSLFTSGASYNEQFF
few	NA	TRBV15	TRBJ2-2	TGTGCCACCAGCAGGTACTCCGGCGGGGAGCTGTTTTTT	CATSRYSGGELFF